A selection of T cell receptor beta chains follows, all from one sample in a study of monozygotic twins with inflammatory bowel disease. No DNA is given; TCRdb re-called the 5' RACE reads and lists each CDR3 protein once. This sample contains 150,000 to 200,000 distinct CDR3 sequences. The sequenced sample consisted of blood. These TCRs come from a human donor with ulcerative colitis or Crohn's disease, or a healthy co-twin of an affected twin (not recorded which). CDR3s include the opening cysteine and the closing phenylalanine or tryptophan.

j_gene: TRBJ2-7; v_gene: TRBV6-2/TRBV6-3; CDR3aa: CASSYVLAGGGEQYF
j_gene: TRBJ1-1; v_gene: TRBV4-2; CDR3aa: CASSQEYRTMNTEAFF
j_gene: TRBJ1-5; v_gene: TRBV6-5; CDR3aa: CASSYGGHQPQHF
j_gene: TRBJ2-7; v_gene: TRBV11-1; CDR3aa: CASSPLKDRGSYEQYF
j_gene: TRBJ1-3; v_gene: TRBV7-6; CDR3aa: CASSLVPGQGGLRNTIYF
j_gene: TRBJ1-5; v_gene: TRBV7-2; CDR3aa: CASSSLVNSNQPQHF
j_gene: TRBJ1-6; v_gene: TRBV28; CDR3aa: CASSVAGSSYNSPLHF
j_gene: TRBJ1-2; v_gene: TRBV25-1; CDR3aa: CASSELGDNYGYTF
j_gene: TRBJ1-6; v_gene: TRBV3-1; CDR3aa: CASSQIGPLHF
j_gene: TRBJ2-1; v_gene: TRBV20-1; CDR3aa: CSSLDRGGFYNEQFF
j_gene: TRBJ2-3; v_gene: TRBV24-1; CDR3aa: CATSRTGDISTDTQYF
j_gene: TRBJ1-1; v_gene: TRBV6-1; CDR3aa: CASSLGAASNTEAFF
j_gene: TRBJ2-7; v_gene: TRBV29-1; CDR3aa: CSVAAGTGRDEQYF
j_gene: TRBJ1-2; v_gene: TRBV4-3; CDR3aa: CASSQDPTGLGGYTF
j_gene: TRBJ2-7; v_gene: TRBV7-9; CDR3aa: CASSSSRSGSSYEQYF
j_gene: TRBJ2-7; v_gene: TRBV19; CDR3aa: CASSSTGESYEQYF
j_gene: TRBJ1-5; v_gene: TRBV6-6; CDR3aa: CAILGRVNQPQHF
j_gene: TRBJ1-1; v_gene: TRBV27; CDR3aa: CASSSLGRLNTEAFF
j_gene: TRBJ2-3; v_gene: TRBV29-1; CDR3aa: CSVEVRDTQYF
j_gene: TRBJ2-1; v_gene: TRBV3-1; CDR3aa: CASSLRLAGINEQFF
j_gene: TRBJ2-7; v_gene: TRBV12-3/TRBV12-4; CDR3aa: CASKRTGDHEQYF
j_gene: TRBJ2-7; v_gene: TRBV21-1; CDR3aa: CASSHRDSYEQYF
j_gene: TRBJ1-5; v_gene: TRBV20-1; CDR3aa: CSARVRGKQPQHF
j_gene: TRBJ1-4; v_gene: TRBV2; CDR3aa: CASSALRTGSANEKLFF
j_gene: TRBJ1-2; v_gene: TRBV5-1; CDR3aa: CASSLGRTTNYGYTF
j_gene: TRBJ2-6; v_gene: TRBV24-1; CDR3aa: CATSDPSPGLYSGANVLTF
j_gene: TRBJ1-2; v_gene: TRBV3-1; CDR3aa: CASSQPGKGDAF
j_gene: TRBJ2-1; v_gene: TRBV6-2/TRBV6-3; CDR3aa: CASSYQGATKFF
j_gene: TRBJ2-1; v_gene: TRBV18; CDR3aa: CASSPSREYNEQFF